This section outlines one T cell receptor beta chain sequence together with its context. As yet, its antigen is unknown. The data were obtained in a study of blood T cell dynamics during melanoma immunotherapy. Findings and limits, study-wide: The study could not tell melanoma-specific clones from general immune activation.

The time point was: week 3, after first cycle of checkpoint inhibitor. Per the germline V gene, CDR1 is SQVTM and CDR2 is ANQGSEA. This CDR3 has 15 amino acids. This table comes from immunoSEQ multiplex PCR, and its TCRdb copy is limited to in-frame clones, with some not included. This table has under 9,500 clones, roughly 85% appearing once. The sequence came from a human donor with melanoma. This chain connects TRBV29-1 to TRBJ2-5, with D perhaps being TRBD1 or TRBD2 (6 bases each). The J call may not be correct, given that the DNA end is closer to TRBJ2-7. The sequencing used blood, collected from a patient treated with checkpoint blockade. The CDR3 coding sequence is TGCAGCGTTGAGGGGGCGCGGGGCATATCCTACGAGCAGTACTTC. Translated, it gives CSVEGARGISYEQYF.